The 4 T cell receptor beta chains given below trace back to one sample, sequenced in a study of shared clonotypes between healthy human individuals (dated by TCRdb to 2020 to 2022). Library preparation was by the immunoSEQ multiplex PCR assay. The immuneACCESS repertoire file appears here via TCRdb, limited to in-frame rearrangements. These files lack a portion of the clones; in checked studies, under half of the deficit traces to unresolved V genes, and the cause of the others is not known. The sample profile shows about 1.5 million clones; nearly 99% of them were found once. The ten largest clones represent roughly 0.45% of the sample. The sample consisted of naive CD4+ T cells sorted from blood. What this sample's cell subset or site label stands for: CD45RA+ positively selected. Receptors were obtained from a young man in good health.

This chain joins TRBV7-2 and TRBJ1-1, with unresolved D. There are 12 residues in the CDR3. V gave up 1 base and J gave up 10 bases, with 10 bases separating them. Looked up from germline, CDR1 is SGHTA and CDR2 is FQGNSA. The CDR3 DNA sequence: TGTGCCAGCAGCTTAGTAGGGAAGGGAGCTTTCTTT. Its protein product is CASSLVGKGAFF. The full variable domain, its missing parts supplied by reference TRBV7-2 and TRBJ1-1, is GAGVSQSPSNKVTEKGKDVELRCDPISGHTALYWYRQSLGQGLEFLIYFQGNSAPDKSGLPSDRFSAERTGGSVSTLTIQRTQQEDSAVYLCASSLVGKGAFFGQGTRLTVV.

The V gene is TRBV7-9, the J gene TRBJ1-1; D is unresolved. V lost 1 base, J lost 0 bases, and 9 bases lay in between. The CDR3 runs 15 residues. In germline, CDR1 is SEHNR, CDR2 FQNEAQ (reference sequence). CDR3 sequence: CASSLGRALNTEAFF. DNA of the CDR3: TGTGCCAGCAGCTTAGGACGGGCACTGAACACTGAAGCTTTCTTT.

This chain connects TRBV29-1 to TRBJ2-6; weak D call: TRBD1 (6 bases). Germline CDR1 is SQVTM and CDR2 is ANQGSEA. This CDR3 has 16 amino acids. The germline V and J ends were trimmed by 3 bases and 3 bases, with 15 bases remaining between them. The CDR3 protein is CSVDVGRGHGANVLTF. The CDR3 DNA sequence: TGCAGCGTTGACGTAGGCAGGGGTCATGGGGCCAACGTCCTGACTTTC. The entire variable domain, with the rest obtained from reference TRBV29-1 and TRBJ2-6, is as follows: SAVISQKPSRDICQRGTSLTIQCQVDSQVTMMFWYRQQPGQSLTLIATANQGSEATYESGFVIDKFPISRPNLTFSTLTVSNMSPEDSSIYLCSVDVGRGHGANVLTFGAGSRLTVL.

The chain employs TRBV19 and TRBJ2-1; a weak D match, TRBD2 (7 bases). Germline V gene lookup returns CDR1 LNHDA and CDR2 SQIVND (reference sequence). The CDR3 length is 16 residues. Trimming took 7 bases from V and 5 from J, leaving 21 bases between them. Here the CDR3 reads CASTPPRGTMDNEQFF. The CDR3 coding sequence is TGTGCCAGTACCCCTCCGAGGGGGACTATGGACAATGAGCAGTTCTTC.